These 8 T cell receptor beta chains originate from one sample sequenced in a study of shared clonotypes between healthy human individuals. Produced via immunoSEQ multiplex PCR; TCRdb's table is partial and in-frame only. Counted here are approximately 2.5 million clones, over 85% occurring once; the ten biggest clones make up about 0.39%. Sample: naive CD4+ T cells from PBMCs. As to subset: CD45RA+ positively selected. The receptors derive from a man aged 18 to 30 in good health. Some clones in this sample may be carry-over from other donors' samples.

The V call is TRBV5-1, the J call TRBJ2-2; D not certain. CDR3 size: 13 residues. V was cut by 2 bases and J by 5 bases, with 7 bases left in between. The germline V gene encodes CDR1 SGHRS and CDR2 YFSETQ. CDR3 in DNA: TGCGCCAGCAGCTTCGGTCTGACCGGGGAGCTGTTTTTT. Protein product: CASSFGLTGELFF.

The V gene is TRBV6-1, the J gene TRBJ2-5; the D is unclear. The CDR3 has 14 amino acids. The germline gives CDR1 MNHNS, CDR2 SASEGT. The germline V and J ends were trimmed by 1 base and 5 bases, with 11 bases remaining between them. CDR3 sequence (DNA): TGTGCCAGCAGTGAAGTAGGCACTCAGGAGACCCAGTACTTC. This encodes CASSEVGTQETQYF.

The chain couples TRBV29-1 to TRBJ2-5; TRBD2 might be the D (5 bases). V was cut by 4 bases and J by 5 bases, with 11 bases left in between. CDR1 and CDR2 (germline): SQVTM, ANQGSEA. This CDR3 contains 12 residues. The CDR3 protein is CSVVSGGETQYF. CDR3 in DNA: TGCAGCGTTGTTTCGGGCGGGGAGACCCAGTACTTC.

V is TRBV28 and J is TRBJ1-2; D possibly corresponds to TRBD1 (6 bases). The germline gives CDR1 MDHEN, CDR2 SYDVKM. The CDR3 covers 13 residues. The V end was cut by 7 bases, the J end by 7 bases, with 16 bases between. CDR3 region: CASTGWDISGYTF. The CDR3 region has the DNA TGTGCCAGCACTGGATGGGACATTTCTGGCTACACCTTC.

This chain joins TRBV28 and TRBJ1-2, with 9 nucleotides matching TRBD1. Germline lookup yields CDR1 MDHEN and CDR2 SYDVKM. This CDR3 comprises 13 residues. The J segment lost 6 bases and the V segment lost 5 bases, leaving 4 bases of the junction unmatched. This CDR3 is CASSGDRANGYTF. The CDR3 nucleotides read TGTGCCAGCAGTGGGGACAGGGCCAATGGCTACACCTTC.

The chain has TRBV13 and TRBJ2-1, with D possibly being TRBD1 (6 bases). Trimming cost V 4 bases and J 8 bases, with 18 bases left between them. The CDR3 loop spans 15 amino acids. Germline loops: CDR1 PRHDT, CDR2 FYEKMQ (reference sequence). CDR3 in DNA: TGTGCCAGCAGCTCCCAAGGGGGAGCACGGGATGAGCAGTTCTTC. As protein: CASSSQGGARDEQFF.

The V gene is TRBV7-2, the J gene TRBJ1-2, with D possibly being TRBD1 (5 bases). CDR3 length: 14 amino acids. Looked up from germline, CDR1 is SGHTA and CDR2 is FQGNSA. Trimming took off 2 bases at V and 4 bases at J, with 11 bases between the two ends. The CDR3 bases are TGTGCCAGCAGCTTATTCAGGGATAGCTATGGCTACACCTTC. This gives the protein CASSLFRDSYGYTF.

CDR3: CASSFDGEQYF. The CDR3 DNA sequence: TGTGCCAGCAGCTTTGACGGAGAGCAGTACTTC. This sequence joins TRBV5-6 and TRBJ2-7; D ambiguous. Germline V gives CDR1 SGHDT, CDR2 YYEEEE. Between the trimmed V and J ends, which lost 2 bases and 7 bases, there was a span of 7 bases. CDR3 size: 11 residues.